This T cell receptor beta chain was identified in a study of spatial heterogeneity in lung cancer (dated by TCRdb to between 2017 and 2020). For the study in its entirety: Samples were obtained from roughly 72 patients with early-stage, untreated non-small cell lung cancer from the lung TRACERx cohort. Follow-up PBMC samples were sequenced whenever the samples were available, and the median time to follow-up was about 25 months after resection. Beta-chain transcripts were consistently detected in greater numbers than alpha-chain transcripts, which likely reflected higher beta-chain transcript abundance. In the raw uncorrected reads, each unique combination of TCR and UMI appeared more than ten times on average. In non-small cell lung cancer, the study made a quantitative comparison of TCR alpha and beta repertoires among multiple tumor regions, matched nontumor lung and blood. The study linked features of the TCR repertoire to counts of nonsynonymous mutations, which were determined by whole-exome sequencing of tumor tissue. Both alpha and beta chains were TCR-sequenced in samples taken at surgery, namely 220 tumor regions, fewer than 85 matched nontumor lung samples and about 58 PBMC samples.

This clonotype was detected ten times or more. It has no known antigen specificity. No qualities accompany the bases; no much larger clone lies one base away. Library construction relied on 5' RACE. Sequenced using a NextSeq 500. The TCR library protocol attached a unique molecular identifier to each TCR cDNA molecule to allow correction of PCR and sequencing errors. In the original analysis: Decombinator tools were used for TCR identification, UMI-based error correction and CDR3 extraction. Expanded TCRs were defined as those above a frequency of 2 per 1,000, corresponding to the top 1% of the tumor frequency distribution. Renyi diversity was computed with the R vegan package after each repertoire had been subsampled 100 times to 5,000 TCRs. CDR3 similarity networks were constructed using string-kernel similarity of amino acid triplets, with links drawn between CDR3s whose pairwise similarity was above 0.82. TCRdb itself trimmed the public reads at Q25 with fastp, ran MiXCR and retained productive beta chains. Each entry merges the rows of one CDR3 protein and shows their most common DNA and genes. These V and J calls rely on TCRdb rather than the paper's analysis. This sample gives tens of thousands of distinct CDR3 sequences in total; 12% of them show up just once. The ten largest account for roughly 32% of the sample.

In the germline V gene, CDR1 corresponds to SGHRS and CDR2 to YFSETQ. The CDR3 measures 15 amino acids from cysteine to phenylalanine. Only the CDR3 DNA stays, 45 bases, in frame from base 1. V is trimmed back by 0 bases and J by 7 bases, and the junction contains 5 bases that no gene match accounts for. Read against the paper, the sample's time point label means: blood at routine non-recurrence follow-up after resection. TCR sequencing used whole RNA extracted from tumor and nontumor lung tissue, or from cryopreserved PBMC samples, without cell sorting. Patients were selected for TCR sequencing only if sufficient RNA was available from at least two tumor regions. The investigation overall reported the following: Ubiquitous expanded tumor TCRs showed up in blood more often at tumor resection than at routine follow-up. Comparisons of baseline and follow-up blood repertoires included only 11 to 15 patients. Additional single-cell paired TCR alpha and beta sequencing was considered necessary to confirm, at a functional level, the hypothesis that regional TCRs recognize regional mutations.

Recombination connected TRBV5-1 to TRBJ2-4, with 9 bases matching TRBD1. The TCR comes from a male donor with early-stage non-small cell lung cancer. This specimen was PBMCs, taken at follow-up. This receptor has the CDR3 CASSLAGQGGNIQYF. The sequence in DNA is TGCGCCAGCAGCTTGGCGGGACAGGGAGGGAACATTCAGTACTTC.